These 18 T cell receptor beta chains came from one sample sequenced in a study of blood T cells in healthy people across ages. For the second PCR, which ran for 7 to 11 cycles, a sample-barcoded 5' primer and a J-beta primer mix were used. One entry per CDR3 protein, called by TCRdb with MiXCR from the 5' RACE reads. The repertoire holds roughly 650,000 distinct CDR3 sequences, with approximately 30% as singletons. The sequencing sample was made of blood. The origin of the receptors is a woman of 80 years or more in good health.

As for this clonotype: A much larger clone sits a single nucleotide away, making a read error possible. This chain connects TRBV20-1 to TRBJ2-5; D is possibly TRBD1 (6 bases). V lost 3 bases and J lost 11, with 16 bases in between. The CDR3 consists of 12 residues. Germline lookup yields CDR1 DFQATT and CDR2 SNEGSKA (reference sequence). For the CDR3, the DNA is TGCAGTGCTAGTGGGGACAAGGCTGAGCAGTACTTC. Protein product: CSASGDKAEQYF.

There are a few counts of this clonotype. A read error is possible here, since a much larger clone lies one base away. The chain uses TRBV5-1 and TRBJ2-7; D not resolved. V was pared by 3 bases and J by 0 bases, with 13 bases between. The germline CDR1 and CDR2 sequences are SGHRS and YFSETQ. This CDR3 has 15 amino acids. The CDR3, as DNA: TGCGCCAGCAGCTCGATCCTCGATAGCTCCTACGAGCAGTACTTC. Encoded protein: CASSSILDSSYEQYF. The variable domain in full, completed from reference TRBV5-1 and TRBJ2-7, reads KAGVTQTPRYLIKTRGQQVTLSCSPISGHRSVSWYQQTPGQGLQFLFEYFSETQRNKGNFPGRFSGRQFSNSRSEMNVSTLELGDSALYLCASSSILDSSYEQYFGPGTRLTVT.

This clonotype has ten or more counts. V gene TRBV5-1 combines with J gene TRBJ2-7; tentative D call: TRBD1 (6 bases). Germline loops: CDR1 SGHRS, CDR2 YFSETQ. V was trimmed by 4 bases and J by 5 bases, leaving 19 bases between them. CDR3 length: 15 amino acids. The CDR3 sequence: CASSAQGARVNEQYF. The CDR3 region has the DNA TGCGCCAGCAGCGCACAGGGTGCCAGGGTCAACGAGCAGTACTTC.

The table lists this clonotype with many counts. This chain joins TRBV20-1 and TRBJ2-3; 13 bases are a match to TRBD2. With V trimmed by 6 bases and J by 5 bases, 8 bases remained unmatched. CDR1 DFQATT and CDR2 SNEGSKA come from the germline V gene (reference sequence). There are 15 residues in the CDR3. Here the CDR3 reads CSALRLAGGRDTQYF. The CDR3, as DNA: TGCAGTGCACTTAGACTAGCGGGGGGACGAGATACGCAGTATTTT.

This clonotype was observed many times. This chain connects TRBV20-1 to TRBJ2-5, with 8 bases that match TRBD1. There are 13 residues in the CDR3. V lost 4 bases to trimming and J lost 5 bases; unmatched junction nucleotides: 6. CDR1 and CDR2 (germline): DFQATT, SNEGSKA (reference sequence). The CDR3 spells CSAMTGVGETQYF. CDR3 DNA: TGCAGTGCTATGACAGGGGTTGGGGAGACCCAGTACTTC.

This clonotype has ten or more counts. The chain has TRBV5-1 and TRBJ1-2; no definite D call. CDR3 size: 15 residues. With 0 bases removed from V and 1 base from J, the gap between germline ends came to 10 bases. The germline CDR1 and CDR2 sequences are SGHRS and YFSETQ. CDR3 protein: CASSLGRTVNYGYTF. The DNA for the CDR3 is TGCGCCAGCAGCTTGGGCAGGACCGTTAACTATGGCTACACCTTC.

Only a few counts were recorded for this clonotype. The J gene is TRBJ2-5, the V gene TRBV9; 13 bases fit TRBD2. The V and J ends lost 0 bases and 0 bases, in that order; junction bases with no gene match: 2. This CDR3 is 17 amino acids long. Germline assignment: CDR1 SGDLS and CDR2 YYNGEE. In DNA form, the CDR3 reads TGTGCCAGCAGCGTAGCACTAGCGGGGGGGCACCAAGAGACCCAGTACTTC. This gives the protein CASSVALAGGHQETQYF.

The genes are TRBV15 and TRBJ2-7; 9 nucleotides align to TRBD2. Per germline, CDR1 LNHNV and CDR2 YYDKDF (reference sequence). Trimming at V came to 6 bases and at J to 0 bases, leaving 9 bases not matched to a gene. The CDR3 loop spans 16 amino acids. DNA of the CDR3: TGTGCCACCAGTTCGACTAGCGGAGCACCCTCCTACGAGCAGTACTTC. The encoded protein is CATSSTSGAPSYEQYF.

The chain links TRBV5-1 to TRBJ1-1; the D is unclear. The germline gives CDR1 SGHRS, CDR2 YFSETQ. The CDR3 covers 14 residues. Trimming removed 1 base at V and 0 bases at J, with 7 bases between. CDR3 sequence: CASSLSALNTEAFF. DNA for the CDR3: TGCGCCAGCAGCTTGAGTGCGCTGAACACTGAAGCTTTCTTT.

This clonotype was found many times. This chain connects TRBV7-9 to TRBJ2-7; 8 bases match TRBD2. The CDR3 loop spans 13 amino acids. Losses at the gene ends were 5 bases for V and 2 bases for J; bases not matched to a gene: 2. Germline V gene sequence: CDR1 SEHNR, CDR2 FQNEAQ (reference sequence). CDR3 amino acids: CASSTSGAYEQYF. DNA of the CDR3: TGTGCCAGCAGCACTAGCGGAGCCTACGAGCAGTACTTC. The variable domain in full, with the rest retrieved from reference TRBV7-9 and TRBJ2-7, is DTGVSQNPRHKITKRGQNVTFRCDPISEHNRLYWYRQTLGQGPEFLTYFQNEAQLEKSRLLSDRFSAERPKGSFSTLEIQRTEQGDSAMYLCASSTSGAYEQYFGPGTRLTVT.

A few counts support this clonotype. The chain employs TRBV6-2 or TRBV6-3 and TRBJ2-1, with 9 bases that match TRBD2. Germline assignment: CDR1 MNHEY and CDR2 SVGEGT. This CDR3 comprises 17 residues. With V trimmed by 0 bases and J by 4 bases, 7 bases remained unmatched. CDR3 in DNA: TGTGCCAGCAGTTACTCGATTACCCTAGCGGGGTACAATGAGCAGTTCTTC. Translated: CASSYSITLAGYNEQFF.

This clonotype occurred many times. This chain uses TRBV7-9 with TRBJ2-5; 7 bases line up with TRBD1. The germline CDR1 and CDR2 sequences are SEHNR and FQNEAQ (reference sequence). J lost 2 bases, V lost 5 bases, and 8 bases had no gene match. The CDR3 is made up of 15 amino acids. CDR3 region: CASSPPGRGQETQYF. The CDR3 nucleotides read TGTGCCAGCAGCCCCCCCGGCAGGGGGCAAGAGACCCAGTACTTC.

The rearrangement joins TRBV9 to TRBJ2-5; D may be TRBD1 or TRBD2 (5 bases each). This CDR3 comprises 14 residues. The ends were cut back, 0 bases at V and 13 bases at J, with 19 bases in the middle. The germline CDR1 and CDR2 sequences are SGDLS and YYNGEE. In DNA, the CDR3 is TGTGCCAGCAGCGTAGGAGGGACGTTAAATGAGCGGTACTTC. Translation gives CASSVGGTLNERYF.

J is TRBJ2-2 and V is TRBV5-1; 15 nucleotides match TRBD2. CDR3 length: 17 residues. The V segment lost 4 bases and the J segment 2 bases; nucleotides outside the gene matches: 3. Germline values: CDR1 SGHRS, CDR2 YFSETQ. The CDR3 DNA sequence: TGCGCCAGCAGCCCGGGACTAGCGGGGGGAAACACCGGGGAGCTGTTTTTT. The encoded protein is CASSPGLAGGNTGELFF.

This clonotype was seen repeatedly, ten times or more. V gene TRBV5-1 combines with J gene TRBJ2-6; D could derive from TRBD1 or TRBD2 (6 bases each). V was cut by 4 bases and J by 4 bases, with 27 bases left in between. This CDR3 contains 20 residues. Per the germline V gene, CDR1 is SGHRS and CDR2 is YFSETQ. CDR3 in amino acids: CASSPFPMGGVAHGANVLTF. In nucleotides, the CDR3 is TGCGCCAGCAGCCCATTCCCGATGGGGGGCGTAGCTCACGGGGCCAACGTCCTGACTTTC.

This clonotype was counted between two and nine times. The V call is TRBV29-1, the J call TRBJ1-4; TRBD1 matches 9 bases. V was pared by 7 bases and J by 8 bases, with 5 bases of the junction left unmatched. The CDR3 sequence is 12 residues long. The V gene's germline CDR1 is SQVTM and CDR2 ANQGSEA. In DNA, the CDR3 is TGCAGCGCAGGGACAGGGAAAGAAAAACTGTTTTTT. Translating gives CSAGTGKEKLFF.

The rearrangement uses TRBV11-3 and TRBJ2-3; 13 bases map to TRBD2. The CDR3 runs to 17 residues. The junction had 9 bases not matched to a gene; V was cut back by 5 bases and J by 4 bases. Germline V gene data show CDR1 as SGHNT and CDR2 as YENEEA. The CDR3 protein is CASSPRTSGGGSDTQYF. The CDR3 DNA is TGTGCCAGCAGCCCAAGGACTAGCGGGGGAGGATCAGATACGCAGTATTTT.

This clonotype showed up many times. The CDR3 spells CASGRGAGAQETQYF. DNA of the CDR3: TGTGCCAGCGGACGGGGGGCAGGGGCCCAAGAGACCCAGTACTTC. V and J are TRBV9 and TRBJ2-5; possibly TRBD2 for D (7 bases). Between the trimmed V and J ends, which lost 7 bases and 1 base, there was a span of 17 bases. The germline gives CDR1 SGDLS, CDR2 YYNGEE. The CDR3 is 15 residues long. The complete variable domain, with remaining parts taken from reference TRBV9 and TRBJ2-5, reads DSGVTQTPKHLITATGQRVTLRCSPRSGDLSVYWYQQSLDQGLQFLIQYYNGEERAKGNILERFSAQQFPDLHSELNLSSLELGDSALYFCASGRGAGAQETQYFGPGTRLLVL.